These T cell receptor beta chains were read from a single sample in a study of T cell responses to AZD1222 COVID-19 vaccine. Clones were read by immunoSEQ multiplex PCR, and TCRdb kept only the in-frame ones, dropping some. The sample carries around 150,000 clones, 92% recorded once. This material consisted of peripheral blood, taken 28 days after the second AZD1222 dose. All receptors come from an adult who received the AZD1222 COVID-19 vaccine. The CDR3 runs from the conserved cysteine through the conserved F or W. Fields, in order: V gene, D gene, clone size, J gene, CDR3 protein, CDR3 DNA. A D gene is named only where the DNA matches it firmly. Rows may omit the clone size; those that give it use once, few, many or a size class.

V: TRBV12-5
D: -
size: once
J: TRBJ1-5
CDR3: CASGPLTYGSNQPQHF
DNA: TGTGCTAGTGGTCCCCTTACGTACGGGAGCAATCAGCCCCAGCATTTT

V: TRBV27
D: -
size: many
J: TRBJ1-4
CDR3: CASSFWGEGEKLFF
DNA: TGTGCCAGCAGTTTCTGGGGTGAAGGCGAAAAACTGTTTTTT

V: TRBV10-1
D: TRBD1
size: -
J: TRBJ1-1
CDR3: CASSGTGPTEAFF
DNA: TGCGCCAGCAGTGGGACAGGCCCCACTGAAGCTTTCTTT

V: TRBV7-9
D: -
size: few
J: TRBJ2-5
CDR3: CASSLAPDQETQYF
DNA: TGTGCCAGCAGCTTGGCCCCAGACCAAGAGACCCAGTACTTC

V: TRBV2
D: TRBD1
size: -
J: TRBJ1-4
CDR3: CASRADRVGEKLFF
DNA: TGTGCCAGCAGAGCTGACAGGGTCGGTGAAAAACTGTTTTTT

V: TRBV18
D: -
size: -
J: TRBJ2-7
CDR3: CASSPVDRRRYEQYF
DNA: TGTGCCAGCTCACCTGTAGACAGGCGCCGCTACGAGCAGTACTTC

V: TRBV6-6
D: -
size: once
J: TRBJ1-2
CDR3: CASSYFRDGGNYGYTF
DNA: TGTGCCAGCAGTTACTTCCGGGACGGAGGCAACTATGGCTACACCTTC

V: TRBV5-1
D: -
size: -
J: TRBJ1-3
CDR3: CASSLEGNRNTIYF
DNA: TGCGCCAGCAGCTTGGAGGGGAATAGAAACACCATATATTTT

V: TRBV11-2
D: -
size: -
J: TRBJ1-2
CDR3: CASSLQGEGGYTF
DNA: TGTGCCAGCAGCCTACAGGGCGAGGGTGGCTACACCTTC

V: TRBV3-1/TRBV3-2
D: -
size: few
J: TRBJ1-6
CDR3: CASSPGGGNSPLHF
DNA: TGTGCCAGCAGTCCCGGGGGGGGAAATTCACCCCTCCACTTT

V: TRBV5-6
D: -
size: -
J: TRBJ2-7
CDR3: CASSLAGISGYEQYF
DNA: TGTGCCAGCAGCTTGGCCGGGATATCGGGGTACGAGCAGTACTTC

V: TRBV7-8
D: -
size: -
J: TRBJ2-7
CDR3: CASSFGNSRNEQYF
DNA: TGTGCCAGCAGCTTCGGTAACAGTCGCAACGAGCAGTACTTC

V: TRBV19
D: TRBD1
size: -
J: TRBJ1-5
CDR3: CASSTARGQSNQPQHF
DNA: TGTGCCAGTAGCACCGCTCGGGGACAGAGCAATCAGCCCCAGCATTTT

V: TRBV27
D: -
size: -
J: TRBJ2-1
CDR3: CASSLRQGTVSDEQFF
DNA: TGTGCCAGCAGTTTAAGGCAGGGGACCGTTTCGGATGAGCAGTTCTTC

V: TRBV5-6
D: -
size: -
J: TRBJ1-1
CDR3: CASSLIQAEGYTEAFF
DNA: TGTGCCAGCAGCTTGATCCAGGCGGAGGGGTACACTGAAGCTTTCTTT